This T cell receptor (beta chain) was observed in a study of PD-1 blockade in classical Hodgkin lymphoma. Findings and caveats of the study: Newly diagnosed patients had diversity similar to the baseline diversity of complete responders. With CD4+ cells, TCR diversity rose significantly by C4D1, but not with CD8+ cells. Patients who began taking nivolumab under 1 year after ASCT were left out.

Each patient experienced a relapse that followed autologous stem cell transplantation, and brentuximab vedotin exposure varied. Each best response was a complete response, a partial response or progressive disease. The data were produced by immunoSEQ multiplex PCR, yet TCRdb's version contains in-frame clones alone and is incomplete. The sample holds 45,000 to 55,000 clones; about two thirds are singletons and the top ten take about 15%. V was clipped by 1 base and J by 4 bases; unmatched bases: 6. CDR1 and CDR2 from the germline V gene are MNHNY and SVGAGI (reference sequence). The CDR3 length is 15 residues. This clone turned up a few times. Its antigen is currently unknown.

This sequence originates from a human donor with classical Hodgkin lymphoma. The sample here was peripheral blood mononuclear cells (PBMCs), taken before the second cycle of nivolumab. The chain couples TRBV6-6 to TRBJ2-7; TRBD1 matches 8 bases. CDR3 DNA sequence: TGTGCCAGCAGTTACTTCGGGACAGGAGGGTACGAGCAGTACTTC. Translating gives CASSYFGTGGYEQYF.